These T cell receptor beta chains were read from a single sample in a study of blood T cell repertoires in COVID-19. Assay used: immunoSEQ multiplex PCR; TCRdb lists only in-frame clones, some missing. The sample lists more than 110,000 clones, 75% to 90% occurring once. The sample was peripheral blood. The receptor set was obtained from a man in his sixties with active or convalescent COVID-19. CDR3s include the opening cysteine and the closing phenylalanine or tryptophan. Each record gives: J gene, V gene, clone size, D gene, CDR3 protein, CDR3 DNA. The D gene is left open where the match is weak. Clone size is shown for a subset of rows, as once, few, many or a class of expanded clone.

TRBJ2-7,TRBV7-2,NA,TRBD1,CASSLEQGPYEQYF,TGTGCCAGCAGCTTAGAACAGGGGCCCTACGAGCAGTACTTC
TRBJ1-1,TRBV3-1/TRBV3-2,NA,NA,CASSQGRGEAFF,TGTGCCAGCAGCCAAGGCAGGGGTGAAGCTTTCTTT
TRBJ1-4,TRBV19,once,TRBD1,CASSTARGVGEKLFF,TGTGCCAGTAGTACTGCCAGGGGGGTTGGAGAAAAACTGTTTTTT
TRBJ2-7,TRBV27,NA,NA,CASRPLTDSYEQYF,TGTGCCAGCAGACCCCTGACAGATTCCTACGAGCAGTACTTC
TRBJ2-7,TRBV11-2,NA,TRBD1,CASSLGPGQGTYEQYF,TGTGCCAGCAGCTTAGGACCGGGACAGGGGACCTACGAGCAGTACTTC
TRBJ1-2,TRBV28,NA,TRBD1,CASSRLDRGYGYTF,TGTGCCAGCAGCCGCCTGGACAGGGGCTATGGCTACACCTTC
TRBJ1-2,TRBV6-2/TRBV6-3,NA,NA,CASSLEQLNYGYTF,TGTGCCAGCAGTCTGGAACAGCTCAACTATGGCTACACCTTC
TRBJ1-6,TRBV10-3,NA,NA,CAISAQGNSPLHF,TGTGCCATCAGTGCACAGGGTAACTCACCCCTCCACTTT
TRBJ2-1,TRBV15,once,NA,CAARDFLYNEQFF,TGTGCCGCCCGGGACTTCTTATACAATGAGCAGTTCTTC
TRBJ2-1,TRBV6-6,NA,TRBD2,CASRPGLAGDNEQFF,TGTGCCAGCAGGCCGGGACTAGCGGGCGACAATGAGCAGTTCTTC